A selection of T cell receptor beta chains follows, all from one sample in a study of T cell responses to AZD1222 COVID-19 vaccine. The assay was immunoSEQ multiplex PCR, and TCRdb's table has in-frame clones only and misses some. The table has 120,000 or so clones, around 88% seen once. The specimen was peripheral blood, collected 28 days after the second AZD1222 dose. The receptors come from an adult who received the AZD1222 COVID-19 vaccine. Both conserved end residues are part of each CDR3. The D gene is left open where the match is weak. The size entry is marked missing in some rows and otherwise reads once, few, many or a size class.

TRBV7-9	.	TRBD1	TRBJ2-1	TGTGCCAGCAGCGATGACAGGGACCGCTCACGGGATGAGCAGTTCTTC	CASSDDRDRSRDEQFF
TRBV19	.	.	TRBJ2-3	TGTGCCAGTAGTATAGATCTCGAAGATACGCAGTATTTT	CASSIDLEDTQYF
TRBV2	.	.	TRBJ1-1	TGTGCCAGCAGTTACTTAAAGACCCCGAACACTGAAGCTTTCTTT	CASSYLKTPNTEAFF
TRBV3-1/TRBV3-2	.	TRBD1	TRBJ1-1	TGTGCCAGCAGCGGGCGGACAGGGAGAACTGAAGCTTTCTTT	CASSGRTGRTEAFF
TRBV18	.	.	TRBJ1-1	TGTGCCAGCTCACCACAAGGTCACCTGAACACTGAAGCTTTCTTT	CASSPQGHLNTEAFF
TRBV3-1/TRBV3-2	.	TRBD1	TRBJ2-7	TGTGCCAGTGGACAGGGAGGCGAGCAGTACTTC	CASGQGGEQYF
TRBV6-5	.	.	TRBJ2-1	TGTGCCAGCAAAAGGGACGGAAGCTCCTACAATGAGCAGTTCTTC	CASKRDGSSYNEQFF
TRBV7-9	few	.	TRBJ2-2	TGTGCCAGCAGCACACCTGGCCAGGGCACCGGGGAGCTGTTTTTT	CASSTPGQGTGELFF
TRBV10-3	few	.	TRBJ2-1	TGTGCCATCAGTGGAGGGGGAGCGGACTCCTACAATGAGCAGTTCTTC	CAISGGGADSYNEQFF
TRBV21-1	.	.	TRBJ1-2	TGTGCCAGCAGCACGAAAACGGGGGTGGGACAGGACAGGGTAGGCTATGGCTACACCTTC	CASSTKTGVGQDRVGYGYTF
TRBV19	.	.	TRBJ1-2	TGTGCCAGTAGTATACTCGGTGGAGGATCTGGGGGCTACACCTTC	CASSILGGGSGGYTF
TRBV5-8	.	.	TRBJ1-2	TGTGCCAGCAGCTCATGGGGGCAGGGAGGCTATGGCTACACCTTC	CASSSWGQGGYGYTF
TRBV18	.	.	TRBJ2-2	TGTGCCAGCTCACCATTAGAACAGCCGACCGGGGAGCTGTTTTTT	CASSPLEQPTGELFF
TRBV19	.	.	TRBJ2-7	TGTGCCAGTAGCCGAAGGGCGGGGGCAACCTACGAGCAGTACTTC	CASSRRAGATYEQYF
TRBV27	.	.	TRBJ2-7	TGTGCCAGCAGTTTACTTATCGGGCTGAAAGCCTACGAGCAGTACTTC	CASSLLIGLKAYEQYF
TRBV9	.	TRBD2	TRBJ2-3	TGTGCCAGCAGCGTAGTTAGCGGGGGGGGCGGAAGCGCAGATACGCAGTATTTT	CASSVVSGGGGSADTQYF
TRBV13	.	.	TRBJ2-7	TGTGCCAGCAGCTTAGCTTCCTACGAGCAGTACTTC	CASSLASYEQYF
TRBV6-2/TRBV6-3	.	.	TRBJ1-2	TGTGCCAGCAGTTACTCGGCAGGAGTCTATGGCTACACCTTC	CASSYSAGVYGYTF
TRBV25-1	.	.	TRBJ1-1	TGTGCCAGCACTCACGGACAGAAGAACACTGAAGCTTTCTTT	CASTHGQKNTEAFF
TRBV19	.	TRBD1	TRBJ1-3	TGTGCCAGTAGTATAGTGACAGGGCAAGGAAACACCATATATTTT	CASSIVTGQGNTIYF
TRBV29-1	.	.	TRBJ2-1	TGCAGCGCCTCACCCGCGGGGTATGGATACAATGAGCAGTTCTTC	CSASPAGYGYNEQFF
TRBV6-4	.	.	TRBJ1-1	TGTGCCAGCAGTGACCAGGGGCGAGCTTTCTTT	CASSDQGRAFF
TRBV10-3	.	.	TRBJ2-7	TGTGCCATCAGTGAGGAACTCTACGAGCAGTACTTC	CAISEELYEQYF
TRBV27	.	.	TRBJ2-1	TGTGCCAGCAGTGAGGGTCCGGGATCCCGGAGGAATGAGCAGTTCTTC	CASSEGPGSRRNEQFF
TRBV11-3	.	TRBD2	TRBJ2-1	TGTGCCAGCAGCTTAGATGGACTAGCGGGATATGAGCAGTTCTTC	CASSLDGLAGYEQFF
TRBV12-3/TRBV12-4	.	.	TRBJ2-5	TGTGCCAGCAGTTCAGGGGTTGGAGAGACCCAGTACTTC	CASSSGVGETQYF
TRBV5-5	.	.	TRBJ2-7	TGTGCCAGCAGCTTGAGGGCAGGGAGTCACTACGAGCAGTACTTC	CASSLRAGSHYEQYF